Following are 9 T cell receptor beta chains from one sample sequenced in a study of blood T cells in healthy people across ages. Combining a sample-barcoded 5' primer with a J-beta primer mix, a second PCR ran for 7 to 11 cycles. TCRdb fed the 5' RACE reads into MiXCR, producing one record per CDR3 protein. The table records fewer than 1.5 million distinct CDR3 sequences, around two fifths of them present only once. The source material was blood. Source of these receptors: a woman younger than 35 in good health.

The J gene is TRBJ1-6, the V gene TRBV10-3; TRBD1 might be the D (5 bases). From germline, CDR1 is ENHRY and CDR2 SYGVKD. The CDR3 is 14 amino acids. V was cut by 6 bases and J by 7 bases, with 13 bases left in between. The CDR3 region is CAIRPTGGNSPLHF. In nucleotides, the CDR3 is TGTGCCATCAGACCTACAGGCGGGAATTCACCCCTCCACTTT.

This clonotype was counted only a few times. CDR3 nucleotides: TGTGCCAGCAGTGAAGAGCTCTTGGCAGGGGGTGGCTACACCTTC. Its protein product is CASSEELLAGGGYTF. The chain is built from TRBV6-1 and TRBJ1-2; 7 bases map to TRBD1. The germline gives CDR1 MNHNS, CDR2 SASEGT. This CDR3 comprises 15 residues. The junction had 9 bases not matched to a gene; V was cut back by 1 base and J by 7 bases.

The V and J genes are TRBV20-1 and TRBJ2-2; unclear D gene. Trimming pared 5 bases from V and 0 bases from J, leaving 10 bases between. Germline V CDR1 and CDR2: DFQATT, SNEGSKA (reference sequence). CDR3 length: 14 residues. The CDR3 DNA is TGCAGTGCTTGGTTGACGGCGAACACCGGGGAGCTGTTTTTT. Translating gives CSAWLTANTGELFF.

This clonotype was detected a few times. The chain carries TRBV7-2 and TRBJ2-2, with TRBD2 as a possible D gene (5 bases). The V and J ends lost 5 bases and 5 bases respectively, with 12 bases between them. Germline V gene lookup returns CDR1 SGHTA and CDR2 FQGNSA. The CDR3 runs 14 residues. CDR3 DNA: TGTGCCAGCAGCCGTTCCGAGGGTACCGGGGAGCTGTTTTTT. It yields the protein CASSRSEGTGELFF.

The chain is built from TRBV9 and TRBJ1-1, with 11 bases fitting TRBD1. Germline CDR1 reads SGDLS; CDR2 reads YYNGEE. This CDR3 has 16 amino acids. After removal of 4 bases from V and 1 base from J, the junction contained 6 bases not matched to a gene. The CDR3 nucleotides are TGTGCCAGCAGCACCTGGACAGGGGGCGAGAACACTGAAGCTTTCTTT. Translation: CASSTWTGGENTEAFF.

The sample holds one count of this clonotype. The chain combines TRBV29-1 with TRBJ1-2; D is undetermined. Germline V gene lookup returns CDR1 SQVTM and CDR2 ANQGSEA. Trimming took 4 bases from V and 7 from J, leaving 10 bases between them. The length of the CDR3 is 11 residues. CDR3 protein: CSVAQTGGYTF. DNA for the CDR3: TGCAGCGTTGCCCAGACGGGTGGCTACACCTTC.

This clonotype showed up many times. V and J are TRBV20-1 and TRBJ2-5; 12 nucleotides line up with TRBD2. Unmatched junction bases numbered 5, after V lost 4 bases and J lost 2 bases. CDR3 length: 15 amino acids. Germline V CDR1 and CDR2: DFQATT, SNEGSKA (reference sequence). The CDR3 nucleotides read TGCAGTGCTACCCCGACTAGCGGGGGACAAGAGACCCAGTACTTC. This translates into CSATPTSGGQETQYF.

This clonotype was detected only a few times. CDR3 sequence (DNA): TGTGCCAGCAGTTTCCCACCCTTGCAGGGCATGCAGTTCTTC. This gives the protein CASSFPPLQGMQFF. V gene TRBV12-3 or TRBV12-4 combines with J gene TRBJ2-1, with a possible D match to TRBD1 (5 bases). The V end lost 3 bases, the J end lost 12 bases, and 18 bases lay between the germline ends. The CDR3 sequence is 14 residues long.

The rearrangement uses TRBV20-1 and TRBJ2-5; maybe TRBD1 (6 bases). TRBJ2-7 matches the DNA end more closely, so the J call is doubtful. CDR3 size: 13 residues. Germline V gene sequence: CDR1 DFQATT, CDR2 SNEGSKA (reference sequence). This CDR3 reads CSAAQGSAHEQYF. The CDR3 DNA reads as TGCAGTGCTGCACAGGGATCGGCGCACGAGCAGTACTTC.